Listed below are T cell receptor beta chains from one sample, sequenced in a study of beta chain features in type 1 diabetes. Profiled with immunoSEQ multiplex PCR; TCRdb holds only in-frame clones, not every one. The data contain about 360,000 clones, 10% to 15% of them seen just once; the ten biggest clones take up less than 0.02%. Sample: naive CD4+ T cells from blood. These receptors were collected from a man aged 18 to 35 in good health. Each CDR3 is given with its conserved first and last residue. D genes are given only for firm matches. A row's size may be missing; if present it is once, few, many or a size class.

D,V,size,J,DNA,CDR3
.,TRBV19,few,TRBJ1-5,TGTGCCAGTAGTAACGGAGCTAGCAATCAGCCCCAGCATTTT,CASSNGASNQPQHF
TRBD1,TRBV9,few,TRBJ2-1,TGTGCCAGCAGCCCCCGGACAGGGGCTTACAATGAGCAGTTCTTC,CASSPRTGAYNEQFF
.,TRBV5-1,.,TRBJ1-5,TGCGCCAGCAGCTTGGAGGGACACATCAATCAGCCCCAGCATTTT,CASSLEGHINQPQHF
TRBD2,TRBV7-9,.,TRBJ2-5,TGTGCCAGCAGAAGGACTAGCGGAATAGAGACCCAGTACTTC,CASRRTSGIETQYF
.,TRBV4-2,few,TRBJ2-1,TGTGCCAGCAGCCCCCAGTCAGATGAGCAGTTCTTC,CASSPQSDEQFF
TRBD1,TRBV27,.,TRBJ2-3,TGTGCCAGCAGTTTGGGGACAGGCCGTAGCACAGATACGCAGTATTTT,CASSLGTGRSTDTQYF
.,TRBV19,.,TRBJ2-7,TGTGCCAGTAGCCGCCAGCGGAGCTACGAGCAGTACTTC,CASSRQRSYEQYF
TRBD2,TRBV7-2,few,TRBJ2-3,TGTGCCAGCAGCTTAGGGCTAGCGGGGGTTCAAGATACGCAGTATTTT,CASSLGLAGVQDTQYF
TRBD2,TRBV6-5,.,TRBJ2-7,TGTGCCAGCAGTTACTCGCTAGCGGGTGTCTACGAGCAGTACTTC,CASSYSLAGVYEQYF
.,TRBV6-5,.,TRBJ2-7,TGTGCCAGCAGTCCGTCTTTGGGGCCGAACGAGCAGTACTTC,CASSPSLGPNEQYF
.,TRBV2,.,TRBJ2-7,TGTGCCACGACTACACTCGCGGAGGGAAACGAGCAGTACTTC,CATTTLAEGNEQYF
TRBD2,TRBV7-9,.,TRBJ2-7,TGTGCCAGCAGCTTAGACGGCGCTAGCGGATACGAGCAGTACTTC,CASSLDGASGYEQYF
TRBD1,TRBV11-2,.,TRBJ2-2,TGTGCCAGCAGCTTGAGAACCGGGACAGGGAACACCGGGGAGCTGTTTTTT,CASSLRTGTGNTGELFF
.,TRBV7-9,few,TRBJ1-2,TGTGCCAGCACCATCGGGGGGGGGAACTATGGCTACACCTTC,CASTIGGGNYGYTF
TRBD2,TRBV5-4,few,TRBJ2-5,TGTGCCAGCAGCCCCCACGGGAGGGGGGCAGAGACCCAGTACTTC,CASSPHGRGAETQYF
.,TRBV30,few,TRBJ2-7,TGTGCCTGGAGGGCGGCTACACTTCCCTACGAGCAGTACTTC,CAWRAATLPYEQYF
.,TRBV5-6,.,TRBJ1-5,TGTGCCAGCCGGAGGTTGGATAGCAATCAGCCCCAGCATTTT,CASRRLDSNQPQHF
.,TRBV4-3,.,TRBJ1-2,TGCGCCAGCAGCTTTGGACCAGGGCCCCCTGGCTACACCTTC,CASSFGPGPPGYTF
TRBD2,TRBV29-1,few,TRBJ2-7,TGCAGCGTTGAAGGGGGGGGAGTCGAGCAGTACTTC,CSVEGGGVEQYF
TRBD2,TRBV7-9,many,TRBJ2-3,TGTGCCAGTCCTAGCGGGAATAGAGATACGCAGTATTTT,CASPSGNRDTQYF
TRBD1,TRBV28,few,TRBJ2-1,TGTGCCAGTAGAGACAGGGCGCCCTACAATGAGCAGTTCTTC,CASRDRAPYNEQFF
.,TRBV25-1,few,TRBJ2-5,TGTGCCAGCAGGGGGACACCTCAAGAGACCCAGTACTTC,CASRGTPQETQYF
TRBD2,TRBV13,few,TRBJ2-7,TGTGCCAGCAGCTTCCAGGCTAGCGGCGGCCACGAGCAGTACTTC,CASSFQASGGHEQYF
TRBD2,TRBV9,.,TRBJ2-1,TGTGCCAGCAGCGTAGGACTAGCGGGGGGGTACAATGAGCAGTTCTTC,CASSVGLAGGYNEQFF
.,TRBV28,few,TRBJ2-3,TGTGCCAGCAGCTGGGGGGGCACAGATACGCAGTATTTT,CASSWGGTDTQYF
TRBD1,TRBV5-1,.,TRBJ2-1,TGCGCCAGCAGCCAGGGACAGGGGGCGCAGACGAATGAGCAGTTCTTC,CASSQGQGAQTNEQFF
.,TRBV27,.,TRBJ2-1,TGTGCCAGCAGTTTTGACAGACTCTCCTACAATGAGCAGTTCTTC,CASSFDRLSYNEQFF
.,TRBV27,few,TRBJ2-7,TGTGCCAGCAGGGTGGGGGGCTCCTACGAGCAGTACTTC,CASRVGGSYEQYF
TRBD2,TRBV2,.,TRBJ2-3,TGTGCCAGCAGCAATCTAGCGGGCAATACGCAGTATTTT,CASSNLAGNTQYF
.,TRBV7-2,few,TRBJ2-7,TGTGCCAGCAGCTTAGATATTTGGCCCACCTACGAGCAGTACTTC,CASSLDIWPTYEQYF
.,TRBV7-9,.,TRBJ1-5,TGTGCCAGCAGTTCTATTCTAGGCAGCAATCAGCCCCAGCATTTT,CASSSILGSNQPQHF
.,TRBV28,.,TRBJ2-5,TGTGCCAGCAGCCAAGGAGGGACCCAGTACTTC,CASSQGGTQYF
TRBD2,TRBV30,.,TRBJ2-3,TGTGCCTGGAGTTTCCTCGGGACTAGCAAGAGCACAGATACGCAGTATTTT,CAWSFLGTSKSTDTQYF
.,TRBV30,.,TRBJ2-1,TGTGCCTGGAGTGAAGTTTGGGCTAGCGCTGAGCAGTTCTTC,CAWSEVWASAEQFF
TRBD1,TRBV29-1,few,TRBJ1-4,TGCAGCGTTGAAGGGGCAGGGGGAGTTGAAAAACTGTTTTTT,CSVEGAGGVEKLFF
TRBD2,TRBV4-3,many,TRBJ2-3,TGCGCCAGCAGCCAATCCGGAATAGCGGGAAGGACAGATACGCAGTATTTT,CASSQSGIAGRTDTQYF
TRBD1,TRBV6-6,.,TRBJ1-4,TGTGCCAGCAGTTACTGGACAGGTGAAAAACTGTTTTTT,CASSYWTGEKLFF
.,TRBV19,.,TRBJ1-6,TGTGCCAGTAGCCCCCAGGGACTCATGGGGGATTCACCCCTCCACTTT,CASSPQGLMGDSPLHF
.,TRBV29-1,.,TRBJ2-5,TGCAGCGTTGAGGGCCAGGGGTACCAAGAGACCCAGTACTTC,CSVEGQGYQETQYF
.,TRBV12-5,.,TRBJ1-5,TGTGCTAGTGCCCTGCGAACAGGATGTCAGCCCCAGCATTTT,CASALRTGCQPQHF
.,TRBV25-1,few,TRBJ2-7,TGTGCCAGCAGTGAATGGCGGGGCGGCGCCGAGCAGTACTTC,CASSEWRGGAEQYF
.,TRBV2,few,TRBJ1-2,TGTGCCAGTGATGAGGGCGGCTATGGCTACACCTTC,CASDEGGYGYTF
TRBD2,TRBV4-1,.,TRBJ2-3,TGCGCCAGCAGCCAAGATGGCCTCGGACTAGCGCCTATCACAGATACGCAGTATTTT,CASSQDGLGLAPITDTQYF
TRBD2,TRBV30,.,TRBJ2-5,TGTGCCTGGAGTAAAAGGAGGGGAGGGCAAGAGACCCAGTACTTC,CAWSKRRGGQETQYF
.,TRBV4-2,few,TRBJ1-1,TGTGCCAGCAGCCAAGGTCACAAGAACACTGAAGCTTTCTTT,CASSQGHKNTEAFF
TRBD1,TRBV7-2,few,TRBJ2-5,TGTGCCAGCAGCTTAGGGGACAGGGTACAGACCCAGTACTTC,CASSLGDRVQTQYF
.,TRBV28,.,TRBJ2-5,TGTGCCAGCACCCTTTCGGGAGAGACCCAGTACTTC,CASTLSGETQYF
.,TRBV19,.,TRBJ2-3,TGTGCCAGTACTGAGGACAGACGCACAGATACGCAGTATTTT,CASTEDRRTDTQYF
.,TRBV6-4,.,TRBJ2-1,TGTGCCAGCAGTGACTCGAGATATCGGGGAGGCCCCCTTGATGAGCAGTTCTTC,CASSDSRYRGGPLDEQFF
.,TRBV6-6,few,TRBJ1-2,TGTGCCAGCAGTCCACGGGGAGGGATTGACTATGGCTACACCTTC,CASSPRGGIDYGYTF
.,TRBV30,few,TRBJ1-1,TGTGCCTGGAGTCTTGACAGGAACACTGAAGCTTTCTTT,CAWSLDRNTEAFF
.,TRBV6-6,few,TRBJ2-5,TGTGCCAGCAGTTTTACTAGGGAGTCGGAGACCCAGTACTTC,CASSFTRESETQYF